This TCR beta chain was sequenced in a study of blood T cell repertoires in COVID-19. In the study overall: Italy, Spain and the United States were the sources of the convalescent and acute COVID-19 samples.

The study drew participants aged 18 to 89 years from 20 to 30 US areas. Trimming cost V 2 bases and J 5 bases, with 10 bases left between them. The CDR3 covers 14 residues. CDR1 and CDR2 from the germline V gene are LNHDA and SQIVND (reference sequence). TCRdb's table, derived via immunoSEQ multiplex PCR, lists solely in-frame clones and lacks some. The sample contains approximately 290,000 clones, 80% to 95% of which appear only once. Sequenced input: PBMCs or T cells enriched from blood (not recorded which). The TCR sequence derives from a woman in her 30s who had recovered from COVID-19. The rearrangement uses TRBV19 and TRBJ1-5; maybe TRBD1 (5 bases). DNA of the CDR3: TGTGCCAGTAGTATAATGGGGGGTGATCAGCCCCAGCATTTT. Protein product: CASSIMGGDQPQHF.